These T cell receptor beta chains were read from a single sample in a study of blood T cell repertoires in COVID-19. The table came from immunoSEQ multiplex PCR; TCRdb's copy has only in-frame clones and leaves some out. Of some 500,000 clones listed, about 88% are singletons. The material sequenced was peripheral blood. These receptors were taken from a woman aged 50 to 60 with COVID-19, enrolled during active disease. CDR3s include the opening cysteine and the closing phenylalanine or tryptophan. Fields, in order: J gene, V gene, clone size, D gene, CDR3 protein, CDR3 DNA. The D gene is left open where the match is weak. For some rows the clone size is stated as once, few or many, or as a class when expanded; others skip it.

TRBJ1-1	TRBV6-1	-	-	CASSEIQGWTEAFF	TGTGCCAGCAGTGAGATACAGGGTTGGACTGAAGCTTTCTTT
TRBJ1-3	TRBV28	-	-	CASRGGAGNTIYF	TGTGCCAGCAGGGGAGGGGCAGGAAACACCATATATTTT
TRBJ2-1	TRBV5-4	-	-	CASSWYEEQFF	TGTGCCAGCAGCTGGTATGAGGAGCAGTTCTTC
TRBJ2-5	TRBV11-1	-	TRBD1	CASSDRTGRYQETQYF	TGTGCCAGCAGCGACCGGACAGGTAGATACCAAGAGACCCAGTACTTC
TRBJ2-2	TRBV6-5	-	TRBD1	CASSLQGSVTGELFF	TGTGCCAGCAGTCTACAGGGGAGCGTTACCGGGGAGCTGTTTTTT
TRBJ2-7	TRBV10-3	-	TRBD2	CAIMGLGNEQYF	TGTGCCATCATGGGACTAGGGAACGAGCAGTACTTC
TRBJ1-1	TRBV7-9	-	-	CASSFSSGEAFF	TGTGCCAGCAGCTTCAGCTCAGGTGAAGCTTTCTTT
TRBJ2-1	TRBV7-2	-	TRBD1	CASSVEGAGLYNEQFF	TGTGCCAGCAGCGTAGAGGGGGCTGGACTGTACAATGAGCAGTTCTTC
TRBJ1-5	TRBV27	-	-	CASSMAGSNQPQHF	TGTGCCAGCAGTATGGCGGGGAGCAATCAGCCCCAGCATTTT
TRBJ1-1	TRBV19	-	TRBD1	CASSPLQGADTEAFF	TGTGCCAGTAGCCCATTACAGGGGGCCGACACTGAAGCTTTCTTT
TRBJ1-3	TRBV7-9	-	-	CASSLYGSSGNTIYF	TGTGCCAGCAGCTTATATGGCAGCTCTGGAAACACCATATATTTT
TRBJ1-2	TRBV5-1	once	-	CASSLDRVTYGYTF	TGCGCCAGCAGCTTGGACAGGGTGACCTATGGCTACACCTTC
TRBJ1-2	TRBV6-5	-	-	CASKGSDNYGYTF	TGTGCCAGCAAGGGGTCGGATAACTATGGCTACACCTTC
TRBJ2-2	TRBV7-3	-	TRBD1	CASSKTGSTGELFF	TGTGCCAGCAGTAAGACAGGGTCCACCGGGGAGCTGTTTTTT
TRBJ2-7	TRBV29-1	-	TRBD1	CSVEAGTGPYEQYF	TGCAGCGTTGAGGCCGGGACAGGGCCCTACGAGCAGTACTTC
TRBJ2-1	TRBV7-7	-	-	CASSSGRSSYNEQFF	TGTGCCAGCAGTTCAGGGAGGAGCTCCTACAATGAGCAGTTCTTC
TRBJ2-7	TRBV6-1	-	-	CASSEAKGWGISYEQYF	TGTGCCAGCAGTGAAGCGAAAGGGTGGGGCATTTCCTACGAGCAGTACTTC
TRBJ2-7	TRBV7-5	-	-	CARSPEPGHYSYEQYF	TGTGCCAGAAGCCCAGAGCCGGGACACTACTCCTACGAGCAGTACTTC
TRBJ2-2	TRBV19	-	TRBD1	CASRVDRGTGELFF	TGTGCCAGTAGGGTGGACAGGGGCACCGGGGAGCTGTTTTTT
TRBJ1-6	TRBV13	-	-	CASSLVKEPHHSPLHF	TGTGCCAGCAGCTTGGTTAAAGAACCACACCATTCACCCCTCCACTTT
TRBJ1-1	TRBV2	-	-	CASSALGAVTEAFF	TGTGCCAGCAGTGCTCTAGGTGCGGTCACTGAAGCTTTCTTT
TRBJ1-1	TRBV20-1	-	TRBD1	CSAWTGWGAFF	TGCAGTGCGTGGACAGGGTGGGGAGCTTTCTTT
TRBJ1-1	TRBV2	-	-	CASRGDTGRAFF	TGTGCCAGCAGAGGAGACACAGGCCGGGCTTTCTTT
TRBJ1-2	TRBV30	-	-	CAWSPRGADGYTF	TGTGCCTGGAGTCCCCGGGGGGCGGATGGCTACACCTTC
TRBJ2-1	TRBV5-4	-	TRBD2	CASSLEAGGTRWDEQFF	TGTGCCAGCAGCTTAGAAGCGGGGGGTACGCGTTGGGATGAGCAGTTCTTC